What follows describes a single T cell receptor (beta chain). Antigen unknown. The table came from immunoSEQ multiplex PCR; TCRdb's copy has only in-frame clones and leaves some out. The sample includes about 40,000 clones, about four fifths of them seen just once. The data are from a study of STAT5B mutations in CD4+ large granular lymphocyte leukemia. The CDR3 spans 15 residues. V shed 3 bases and J shed 0 bases, with 9 bases lying between them. Germline V gene sequence: CDR1 LNHDA, CDR2 SQIVND (reference sequence). Healthy controls were blood donor buffy coats. General study findings and limits: TRBV06-family usage was enriched in top patient clones (8/27) versus controls (2/35).

The source material was CD4+ T cells from blood buffy coats. This clonotype was sampled from a human donor in good health. The gene calls are TRBV19 and TRBJ1-5, with D possibly being TRBD1 (5 bases). In nucleotides, the CDR3 is TGTGCCAGTAGTATGCTGACAGATAGCAATCAGCCCCAGCATTTT. Protein: CASSMLTDSNQPQHF.